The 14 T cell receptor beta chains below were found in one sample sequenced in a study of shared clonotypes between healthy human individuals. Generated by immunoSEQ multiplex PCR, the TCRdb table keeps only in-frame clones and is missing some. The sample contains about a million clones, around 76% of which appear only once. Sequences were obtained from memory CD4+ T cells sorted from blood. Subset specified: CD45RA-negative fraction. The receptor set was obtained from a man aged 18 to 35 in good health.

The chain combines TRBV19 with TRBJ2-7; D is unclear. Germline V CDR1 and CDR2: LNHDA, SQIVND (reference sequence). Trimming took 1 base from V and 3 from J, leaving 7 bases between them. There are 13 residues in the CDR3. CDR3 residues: CASSIVAFYEQYF. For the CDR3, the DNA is TGTGCCAGTAGTATAGTGGCGTTCTACGAGCAGTACTTC. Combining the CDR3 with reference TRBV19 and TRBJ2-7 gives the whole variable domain DGGITQSPKYLFRKEGQNVTLSCEQNLNHDAMYWYRQDPGQGLRLIYYSQIVNDFQKGDIAEGYSVSREKKESFPLTVTSAQKNPTAFYLCASSIVAFYEQYFGPGTRLTVT.

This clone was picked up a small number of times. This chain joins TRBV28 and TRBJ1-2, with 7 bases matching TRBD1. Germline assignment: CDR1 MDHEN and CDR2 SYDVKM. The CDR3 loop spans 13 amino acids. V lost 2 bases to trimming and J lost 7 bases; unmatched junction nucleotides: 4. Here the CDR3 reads CASSLVTGLGYTF. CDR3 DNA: TGTGCCAGCAGTTTAGTGACAGGGCTTGGCTACACCTTC.

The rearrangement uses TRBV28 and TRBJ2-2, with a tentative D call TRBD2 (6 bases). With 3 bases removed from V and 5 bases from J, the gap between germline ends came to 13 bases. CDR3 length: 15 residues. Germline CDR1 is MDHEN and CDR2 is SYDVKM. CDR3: CASSFGGAGTGELFF. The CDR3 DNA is TGTGCCAGCAGTTTCGGAGGGGCGGGTACCGGGGAGCTGTTTTTT.

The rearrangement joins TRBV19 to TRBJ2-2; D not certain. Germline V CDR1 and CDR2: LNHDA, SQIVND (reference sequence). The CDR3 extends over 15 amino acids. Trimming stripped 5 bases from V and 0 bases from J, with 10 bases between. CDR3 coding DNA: TGTGCCAGTAGTCCAGCAGGCACGAACACCGGGGAGCTGTTTTTT. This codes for CASSPAGTNTGELFF.

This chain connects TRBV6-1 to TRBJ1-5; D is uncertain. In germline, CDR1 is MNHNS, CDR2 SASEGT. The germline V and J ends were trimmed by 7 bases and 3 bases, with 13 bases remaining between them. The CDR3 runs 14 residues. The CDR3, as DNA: TGTGCCAGCATGGAGGGAGACCCCAATCAGCCCCAGCATTTT. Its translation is CASMEGDPNQPQHF.

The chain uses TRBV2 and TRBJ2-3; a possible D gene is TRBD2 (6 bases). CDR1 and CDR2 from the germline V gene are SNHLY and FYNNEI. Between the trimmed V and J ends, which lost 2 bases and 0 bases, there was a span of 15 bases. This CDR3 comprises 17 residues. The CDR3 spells CASSEFAGSSSTDTQYF. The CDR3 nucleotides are TGTGCCAGCAGTGAATTTGCGGGGTCTTCTAGCACAGATACGCAGTATTTT.

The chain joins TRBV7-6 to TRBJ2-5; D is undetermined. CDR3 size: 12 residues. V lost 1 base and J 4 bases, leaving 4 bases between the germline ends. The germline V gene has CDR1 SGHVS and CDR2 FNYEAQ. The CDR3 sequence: CASSLGVETQYF. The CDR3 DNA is TGTGCCAGCAGCTTAGGGGTAGAGACCCAGTACTTC.

The CDR3 DNA is TGTGCCAGCAGCCCGAGGGGCAGGGTGAGGGAGACCCAGTACTTC. The encoded protein is CASSPRGRVRETQYF. The gene calls are TRBV9 and TRBJ2-5; D possibly matches TRBD1 or TRBD2 (5 bases each). CDR1 SGDLS and CDR2 YYNGEE come from the germline V gene. This CDR3 has 15 amino acids. The germline V and J ends were trimmed by 4 bases and 5 bases, with 18 bases remaining between them. Drawing the rest from reference TRBV9 and TRBJ2-5, the complete variable domain is DSGVTQTPKHLITATGQRVTLRCSPRSGDLSVYWYQQSLDQGLQFLIQYYNGEERAKGNILERFSAQQFPDLHSELNLSSLELGDSALYFCASSPRGRVRETQYFGPGTRLLVL.

For the CDR3, the DNA is TGTGCCAGCAGCTGGACAGGGGGAGCTGAAAAACTGTTTTTT. Encoded protein: CASSWTGGAEKLFF. The V gene is TRBV5-5, the J gene TRBJ1-4, with 10 bases matching TRBD1. The CDR3 spans 14 residues. With V trimmed by 3 bases and J by 7 bases, 3 bases remained unmatched. Germline-derived CDR1 and CDR2 are SGHKS and YYEKEE (reference sequence).

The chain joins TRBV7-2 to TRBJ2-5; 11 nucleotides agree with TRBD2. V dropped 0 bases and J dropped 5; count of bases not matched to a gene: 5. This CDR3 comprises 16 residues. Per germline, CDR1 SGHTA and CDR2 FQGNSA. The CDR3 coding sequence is TGTGCCAGCAGCTTAGCGCTAGCGGGAGGAGTGGAGACCCAGTACTTC. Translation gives CASSLALAGGVETQYF.

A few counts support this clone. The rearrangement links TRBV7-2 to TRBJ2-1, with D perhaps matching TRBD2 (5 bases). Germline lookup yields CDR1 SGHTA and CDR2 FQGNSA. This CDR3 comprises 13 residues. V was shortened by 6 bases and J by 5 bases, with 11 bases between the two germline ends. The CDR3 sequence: CASRVGLNNEQFF. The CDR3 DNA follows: TGTGCCAGCAGGGTCGGACTCAACAATGAGCAGTTCTTC.

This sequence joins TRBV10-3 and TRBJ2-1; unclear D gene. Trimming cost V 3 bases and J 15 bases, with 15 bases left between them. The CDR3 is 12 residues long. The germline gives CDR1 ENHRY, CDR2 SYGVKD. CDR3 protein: CAISDSTVAPFF. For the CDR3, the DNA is TGTGCCATCAGTGACTCTACGGTAGCTCCGTTCTTC.

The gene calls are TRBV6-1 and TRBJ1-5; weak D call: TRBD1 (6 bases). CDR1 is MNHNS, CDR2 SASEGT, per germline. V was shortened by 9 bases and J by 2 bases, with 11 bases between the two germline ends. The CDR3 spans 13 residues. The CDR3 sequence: CARPQGCNQPQHF. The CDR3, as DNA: TGTGCCAGGCCACAGGGCTGCAATCAGCCCCAGCATTTT.

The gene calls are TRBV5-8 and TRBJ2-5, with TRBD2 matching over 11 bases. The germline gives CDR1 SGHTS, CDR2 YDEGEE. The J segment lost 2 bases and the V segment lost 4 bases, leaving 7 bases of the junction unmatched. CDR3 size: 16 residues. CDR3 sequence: CASSMTSGNPQETQYF. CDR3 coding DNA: TGTGCCAGCAGCATGACTAGCGGGAACCCTCAAGAGACCCAGTACTTC.